These 2 T cell receptor beta chains came from one sample sequenced in a study of blood T cells in healthy people across ages. Combining a sample-barcoded 5' primer with a J-beta primer mix, a second PCR ran for about 7 to 11 cycles. TCRdb reanalysed the 5' RACE reads using MiXCR and keeps one entry per CDR3 protein. The sample contains roughly 1.4 million distinct CDR3 sequences, around 59% of which appear only once. The sequenced sample was blood. The source is a man between 18 and 35 years old in good health.

The V and J genes are TRBV5-1 and TRBJ2-7; D possibly matches TRBD1 or TRBD2 (5 bases each). V dropped 4 bases and J dropped 12 bases, with 20 bases sitting between them. Germline V gene data show CDR1 as SGHRS and CDR2 as YFSETQ. The CDR3 consists of 13 residues. CDR3 region: CASSPGLGDVSYF. CDR3 sequence (DNA): TGCGCCAGCAGCCCGGGGCTGGGGGACGTCTCGTACTTC.

This sequence joins TRBV11-2 and TRBJ1-2, with 7 bases matching TRBD1. V shed 5 bases, J shed 4 bases, and the junction held 7 bases outside the gene matches. The CDR3 has 14 residues. Germline V gene data show CDR1 as SGHAT and CDR2 as FQNNGV. In nucleotides, the CDR3 is TGTGCCAGCAGCGGGCGGGACAGCCGCTATGGCTACACCTTC. Its translation is CASSGRDSRYGYTF.